What follows are 17 T cell receptor beta chains derived from one specimen sequenced in a study of cytomegalovirus exposure and HLA in healthy donors. The PCR employed 60 Vbeta primers together with 13 Jbeta primers. The assay was immunoSEQ multiplex PCR, and TCRdb's table has in-frame clones only and misses some. The sample yields about 130,000 clones, 80% seen once. The material sequenced was PBMCs. The receptors shown here come from a man aged 30-40 years in good health and CMV-seropositive.

The genes are TRBV4-1 and TRBJ1-3; the D is unclear. Trimming left V 3 bases short and J 0 bases short, with 6 bases between. Germline CDR1 and CDR2: MGHRA and YSYEKL. This CDR3 is 14 amino acids long. The DNA of the CDR3 is TGCGCCAGCAGCCACCCGTCCTCTGGAAACACCATATATTTT. It specifies CASSHPSSGNTIYF.

This clone was seen only a few times. The gene calls are TRBV5-6 and TRBJ1-1, with a possible D match to TRBD1 (6 bases). The V gene lost 4 bases and the J gene lost 0 bases, with 19 bases spanning the gap. CDR1 SGHDT and CDR2 YYEEEE come from the germline V gene. This CDR3 spans 17 amino acids. The CDR3, as DNA: TGTGCCAGCAGCGGAGGACCAACAGGGATCTTGAACACTGAAGCTTTCTTT. This sequence encodes CASSGGPTGILNTEAFF. Full variable domain (rest looked up from reference TRBV5-6 and TRBJ1-1): DAGVTQSPTHLIKTRGQQVTLRCSPKSGHDTVSWYQQALGQGPQFIFQYYEEEERQRGNFPDRFSGHQFPNYSSELNVNALLLGDSALYLCASSGGPTGILNTEAFFGQGTRLTVV.

J is TRBJ1-3 and V is TRBV2; D may be TRBD1 (6 bases). In germline, CDR1 is SNHLY, CDR2 FYNNEI. With 6 bases removed from V and 2 bases from J, the gap between germline ends came to 14 bases. The CDR3 is 15 residues long. CDR3: CASSLGEGAGNTIYF. DNA of the CDR3: TGTGCCAGCAGCCTCGGGGAGGGGGCTGGAAACACCATATATTTT.

This sequence joins TRBV2 and TRBJ2-3, with TRBD2 as a possible D gene (5 bases). The CDR3 is 15 residues long. Deletions cut 6 bases from V and 0 bases from J, with 13 bases between. CDR1 SNHLY and CDR2 FYNNEI come from the germline V gene. DNA for the CDR3: TGTGCCAGCAGCGAACGGAGGCCGAGCACAGATACGCAGTATTTT. Its protein product is CASSERRPSTDTQYF.

The gene calls are TRBV19 and TRBJ2-1; 9 nucleotides agree with TRBD2. The CDR3 runs 14 residues. With V trimmed by 3 bases and J by 8 bases, 5 bases remained unmatched. The germline CDR1 and CDR2 sequences are LNHDA and SQIVND (reference sequence). The CDR3 spells CASSIRGGGDEQFF. The CDR3 region has the DNA TGTGCCAGTAGTATCCGGGGCGGGGGGGATGAGCAGTTCTTC.

This chain joins TRBV7-2 and TRBJ2-3; TRBD2 matches at 14 bases. CDR1 is SGHTA, CDR2 FQGNSA, per germline. The trim removed 5 bases at V and 5 bases at J, leaving 9 bases unmatched. This CDR3 has 17 residues. CDR3 sequence: CASSPLGTSGGIDTQYF. CDR3 nucleotide sequence: TGTGCCAGCAGCCCCCTCGGGACTAGCGGGGGTATAGATACGCAGTATTTT.

There are a few counts of this clone. This chain links TRBV29-1 with TRBJ2-1; 8 nucleotides match TRBD2. Trimming took 6 bases from V and 5 from J; bases not matched to a gene: 9. Germline V gene sequence: CDR1 SQVTM, CDR2 ANQGSEA. The CDR3 has 14 amino acids. CDR3 DNA sequence: TGCAGCGTGGGGGGGCGGGGGGTAGACAATGAGCAGTTCTTC. This gives the protein CSVGGRGVDNEQFF.

The chain joins TRBV19 to TRBJ2-7, with TRBD1 as a possible D gene (6 bases). Between the trimmed V and J ends, which lost 4 bases and 3 bases, there was a span of 10 bases. CDR1 LNHDA and CDR2 SQIVND come from the germline V gene (reference sequence). This CDR3 region has 13 residues. The CDR3 is CASSNRAFYEQYF. The DNA of the CDR3 is TGTGCCAGTAGTAACAGGGCCTTCTACGAGCAGTACTTC.

J is TRBJ2-5 and V is TRBV2; D perhaps matches TRBD1 (5 bases). Trimming took off 8 bases at V and 4 bases at J, with 20 bases between the two ends. Germline CDR1 reads SNHLY; CDR2 reads FYNNEI. The CDR3 length is 15 residues. The chain's CDR3 is CASESPGSRGETQYF. The DNA for the CDR3 is TGTGCCAGCGAAAGCCCCGGGTCTAGGGGAGAGACCCAGTACTTC.

Comment on this clone: Within the sample, other DNA sequences also encode this same CDR3. The chain couples TRBV11-2 to TRBJ1-1, with 8 bases fitting TRBD1. The junction had 3 bases not matched to a gene; V was cut back by 5 bases and J by 1 base. Germline V gene sequence: CDR1 SGHAT, CDR2 FQNNGV. The CDR3 extends over 14 amino acids. The CDR3 DNA follows: TGTGCCAGCAGCCCCGGACAGGGGAACACTGAAGCTTTCTTT. Amino acid sequence: CASSPGQGNTEAFF.

V and J are TRBV11-3 and TRBJ2-2, with a tentative D call TRBD2 (5 bases). The CDR3 has 17 amino acids. The V and J ends lost 5 bases and 4 bases respectively, with 20 bases between them. The germline CDR1 and CDR2 sequences are SGHNT and YENEEA. In DNA, the CDR3 is TGTGCCAGCAGCAACCGGGATGCGCTTTCGAGCACCGGGGAGCTGTTTTTT. Residues: CASSNRDALSSTGELFF.

This sequence joins TRBV30 and TRBJ1-1, with D possibly TRBD1 on 5 matching bases. The CDR3 consists of 14 residues. Trimming took off 0 bases at V and 1 base at J, with 9 bases between the two ends. Germline V gene lookup returns CDR1 GTSNPN and CDR2 SVGIG (reference sequence). The CDR3 nucleotides are TGTGCCTGGAGTGTGCTCACAGGGAACACTGAAGCTTTCTTT. Its translation: CAWSVLTGNTEAFF. Complete variable domain (other parts from reference TRBV30 and TRBJ1-1): SQTIHQWPATLVQPVGSPLSLECTVEGTSNPNLYWYRQAAGRGLQLLFYSVGIGQISSEVPQNLSASRPQDRQFILSSKKLLLSDSGFYLCAWSVLTGNTEAFFGQGTRLTVV.

This clone appeared a few times. This chain joins TRBV6-5 and TRBJ2-7; possibly TRBD2 for D (5 bases). There are 14 residues in the CDR3. Germline V CDR1 and CDR2: MNHEY, SVGAGI. Trimming cost V 4 bases and J 3 bases, with 13 bases left between them. The CDR3 region has the DNA TGTGCCAGCAGTTTAGGTCGGGGAGTCTACGAGCAGTACTTC. Amino acid sequence: CASSLGRGVYEQYF.

The rearrangement links TRBV19 to TRBJ2-3, with 10 bases fitting TRBD2. The CDR3 spans 16 residues. The V and J ends lost 3 bases and 1 base, in that order; junction bases with no gene match: 4. The V gene's germline CDR1 is LNHDA and CDR2 SQIVND (reference sequence). The DNA for the CDR3 is TGTGCCAGTAGTATGCGGACTAGCGGCGGCACAGATACGCAGTATTTT. Its translation: CASSMRTSGGTDTQYF.

This clone was seen a handful of times. This CDR3 is CASSEGWQDYGYTF. The CDR3 nucleotides read TGTGCCAGCAGTGAAGGTTGGCAGGACTATGGCTACACCTTC. The chain couples TRBV6-5 to TRBJ1-2; no firm D call. V lost 5 bases and J lost 3, with 13 bases in between. CDR1 is MNHEY, CDR2 SVGAGI, per germline. The CDR3 length is 14 residues.

The V call is TRBV7-2, the J call TRBJ2-1, with D possibly TRBD1 on 5 matching bases. V dropped 4 bases and J dropped 6 bases, with 25 bases sitting between them. Germline V gene sequence: CDR1 SGHTA, CDR2 FQGNSA. This CDR3 contains 18 residues. This chain's CDR3 is CASSSTRVESGRINEQFF. The DNA of the CDR3 is TGTGCCAGCAGCTCCACCAGGGTGGAGTCAGGTAGGATCAATGAGCAGTTCTTC.

This clone is a singleton in its sample. The chain links TRBV6-1 to TRBJ2-3; D unresolved. V lost 4 bases and J lost 0, with 8 bases in between. This CDR3 has 14 amino acids. CDR1 is MNHNS and CDR2 is SASEGT in the germline V gene. The CDR3 region is CASSALHSTDTQYF. The CDR3, as DNA: TGTGCCAGCAGTGCCTTACATAGCACAGATACGCAGTATTTT.